This T cell receptor beta chain was obtained from a study of control samples from healthy donors and cancer patients. Germline V lookup: CDR1 ENHRY, CDR2 SYGVKD. V lost 0 bases to trimming and J lost 4 bases; unmatched junction nucleotides: 3. The CDR3 has 17 residues. Sequencing was performed with immunoSEQ multiplex PCR; in TCRdb, only in-frame clones are kept and a portion is missing. The sample gives 250,000 to 300,000 clones, roughly 87% of which show up once; about an eighth is in the top ten. Source material: PBMCs. The sequence came from a woman in her sixties or seventies with lung cancer. The J gene is TRBJ2-2, the V gene TRBV10-3; 12 bases line up with TRBD1. The CDR3: CAISESPGQGATGELFF. CDR3 nucleotides: TGTGCCATCAGTGAGTCGCCGGGACAGGGGGCCACCGGGGAGCTGTTTTTT.